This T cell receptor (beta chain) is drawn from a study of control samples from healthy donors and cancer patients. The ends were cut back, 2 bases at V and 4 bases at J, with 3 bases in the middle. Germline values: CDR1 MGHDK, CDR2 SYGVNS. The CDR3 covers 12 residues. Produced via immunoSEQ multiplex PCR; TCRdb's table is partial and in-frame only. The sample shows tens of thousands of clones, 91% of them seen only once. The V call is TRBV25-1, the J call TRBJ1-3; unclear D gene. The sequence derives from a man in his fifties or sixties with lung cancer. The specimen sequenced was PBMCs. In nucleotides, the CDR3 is TGTGCCAGCAGTGAAAACGGAAACACCATATATTTT. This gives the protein CASSENGNTIYF.